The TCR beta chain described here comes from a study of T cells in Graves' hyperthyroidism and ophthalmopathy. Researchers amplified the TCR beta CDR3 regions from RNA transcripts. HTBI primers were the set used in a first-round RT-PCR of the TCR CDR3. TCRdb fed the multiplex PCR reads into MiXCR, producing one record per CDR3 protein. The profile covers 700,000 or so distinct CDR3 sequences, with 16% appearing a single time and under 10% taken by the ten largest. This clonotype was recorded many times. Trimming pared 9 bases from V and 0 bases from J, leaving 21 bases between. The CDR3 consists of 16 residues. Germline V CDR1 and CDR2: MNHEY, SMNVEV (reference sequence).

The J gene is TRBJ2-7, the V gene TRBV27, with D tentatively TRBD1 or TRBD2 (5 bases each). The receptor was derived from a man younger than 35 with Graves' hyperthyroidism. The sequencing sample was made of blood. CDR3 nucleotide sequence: TGTGCCAGTAGTGGCCTCGGGACGGATTCCTCCTACGAGCAGTACTTC. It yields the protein CASSGLGTDSSYEQYF.